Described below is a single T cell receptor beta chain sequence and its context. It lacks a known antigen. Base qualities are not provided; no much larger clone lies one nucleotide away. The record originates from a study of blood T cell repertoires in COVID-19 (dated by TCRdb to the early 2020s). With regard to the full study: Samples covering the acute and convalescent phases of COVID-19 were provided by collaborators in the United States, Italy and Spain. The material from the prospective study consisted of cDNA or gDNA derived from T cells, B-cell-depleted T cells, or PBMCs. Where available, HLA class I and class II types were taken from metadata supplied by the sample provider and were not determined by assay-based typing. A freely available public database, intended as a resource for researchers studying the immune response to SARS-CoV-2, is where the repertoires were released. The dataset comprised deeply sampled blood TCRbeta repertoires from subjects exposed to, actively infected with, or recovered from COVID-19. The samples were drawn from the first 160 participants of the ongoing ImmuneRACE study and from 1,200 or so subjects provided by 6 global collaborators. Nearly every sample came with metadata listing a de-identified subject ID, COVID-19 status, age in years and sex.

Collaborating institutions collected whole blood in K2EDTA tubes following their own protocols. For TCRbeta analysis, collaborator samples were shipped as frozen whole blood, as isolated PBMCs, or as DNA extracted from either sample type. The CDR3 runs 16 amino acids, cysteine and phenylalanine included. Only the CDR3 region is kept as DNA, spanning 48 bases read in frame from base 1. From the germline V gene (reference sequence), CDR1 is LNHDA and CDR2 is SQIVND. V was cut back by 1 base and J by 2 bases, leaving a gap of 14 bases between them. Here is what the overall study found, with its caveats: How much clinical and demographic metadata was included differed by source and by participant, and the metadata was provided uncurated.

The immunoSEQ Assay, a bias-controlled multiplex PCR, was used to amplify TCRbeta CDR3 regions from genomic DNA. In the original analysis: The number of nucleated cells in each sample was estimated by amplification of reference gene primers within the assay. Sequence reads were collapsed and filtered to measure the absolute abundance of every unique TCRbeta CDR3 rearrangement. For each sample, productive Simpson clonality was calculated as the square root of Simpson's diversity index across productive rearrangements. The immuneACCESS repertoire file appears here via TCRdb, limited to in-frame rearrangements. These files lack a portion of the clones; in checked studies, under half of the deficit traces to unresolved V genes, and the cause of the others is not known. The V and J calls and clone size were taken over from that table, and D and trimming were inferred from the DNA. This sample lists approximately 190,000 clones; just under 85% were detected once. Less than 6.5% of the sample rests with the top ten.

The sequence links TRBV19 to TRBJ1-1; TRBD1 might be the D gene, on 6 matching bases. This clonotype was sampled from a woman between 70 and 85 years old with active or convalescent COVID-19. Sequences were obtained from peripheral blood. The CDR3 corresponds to CASSIGPGVFNTEAFF. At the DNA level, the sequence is TGTGCCAGTAGTATAGGGCCAGGGGTCTTCAACACTGAAGCTTTCTTT.